The T cell receptor (beta chain) described here comes from a study of T cell responses to AZD1222 COVID-19 vaccine. This table comes from immunoSEQ multiplex PCR, and its TCRdb copy is limited to in-frame clones, with some not included. Among around 120,000 clones listed, about 91% were seen once. This CDR3 has 16 residues. Looked up from germline, CDR1 is LGHDT and CDR2 is YNNKEL (reference sequence). Germline trimming cut 0 bases from V and 7 bases from J; bases unmatched to any gene: 7. The sample was peripheral blood, taken on day 0 of AZD1222 vaccination. This sequence joins TRBV3-1 (or the pseudogene TRBV3-2) and TRBJ1-4; 8 nucleotides line up with TRBD1. The TCR originated in an adult in good health. CDR3 in amino acids: CASSQDPWTGLEKLFF. The CDR3 DNA reads as TGTGCCAGCAGCCAAGATCCTTGGACAGGGCTTGAAAAACTGTTTTTT.